The present T cell receptor beta chain was sequenced within a study of PD-1 blockade in mismatch repair-deficient tumors. Germline-derived CDR1 and CDR2 are LNHDA and SQIVND (reference sequence). V lost 6 bases and J lost 4; bases outside the gene matches: 0. The CDR3 is 12 residues long. Sequencing was performed with immunoSEQ multiplex PCR; in TCRdb, only in-frame clones are kept and a portion is missing. The sample gives around 30,000 clones, over 80% of which show up once; about 3.7% is in the top ten. Regarding the study as a whole: Tumor-resident clones, often undetectable pretreatment in blood, expanded then contracted after pembrolizumab.

As to this clone: Its antigen is not known.

The genes are TRBV19 and TRBJ1-5, with 7 bases fitting TRBD1. The source material was PBMCs, sampled 6 to 7 weeks after starting pembrolizumab. The source of this sequence is an adult with mismatch repair-deficient cancer. CDR3 coding DNA: TGTGCCAGTAGACAGGGGAATCAGCCCCAGCATTTT. Translation: CASRQGNQPQHF.